This T cell receptor (beta chain) was documented in a study of blood T cells in healthy people across ages. On the study more broadly: Per every two T cells, about one barcoded beta molecule was captured by template switching. Findings of the study overall: In the absence of known donor CMV status, changes in expanded clonotypes were possibly confounded. Comparison with aged donors showed that long-lived donors had more naive CD4+ cells and higher diversity.

A note on this clonotype: The antigen is unknown.

V was trimmed by 6 bases and J by 0 bases, leaving 18 bases between them. CDR1 and CDR2 (germline): DFQATT, SNEGSKA (reference sequence). The CDR3 is 16 residues long. A J-beta primer mix and a sample-barcoded 5' primer were used in a second PCR of about 7 to 12 cycles. TCRdb fed the 5' RACE reads into MiXCR, producing one record per CDR3 protein. The table records around 940,000 distinct CDR3 sequences, around 54% of them present only once. The chain is built from TRBV20-1 and TRBJ2-1, with D possibly being TRBD1 (5 bases). The TCR originated in a woman aged 55-70 years in good health. The sequenced sample consisted of blood. The CDR3 sequence is CSAFSGSSYSYNEQFF. The CDR3 nucleotides are TGCAGTGCCTTTTCAGGGTCCAGTTACTCCTACAATGAGCAGTTCTTC.